These T cell receptor beta chains were read from a single sample in a study of blood T cell repertoires in COVID-19. This table comes from immunoSEQ multiplex PCR, and its TCRdb copy is limited to in-frame clones, with some not included. This sample has about 140,000 clones, with about 83% found just once. The sequenced sample consisted of peripheral blood. The receptors were gathered from a woman aged 40 to 50 with acute or convalescent COVID-19. The CDR3 runs from the conserved cysteine through the conserved F or W. The listing skips clone size in some rows; elsewhere it reads once, few, many or a size class.

>TRBJ1-5|TRBV18|few
CASSLSGTGVGSAQHF
>TRBJ1-1|TRBV7-6|.
CASSITTGGLEAFF
>TRBJ2-7|TRBV9|.
CASSVLGGAREQYF
>TRBJ1-1|TRBV5-6|.
CASSLGDTEAFF
>TRBJ1-1|TRBV5-6|.
CASSPASVAFTEAFF
>TRBJ2-7|TRBV27|many
CASSSSGSFAYEQYF
>TRBJ1-2|TRBV28|.
CASTSGQGIYGYTF
>TRBJ2-5|TRBV4-1|.
CATSQLPGETQYF
>TRBJ2-5|TRBV7-9|.
CASSLPRGTGGLRETQYF
>TRBJ2-7|TRBV5-1|.
CASSLGGQGTYEQYF
>TRBJ2-7|TRBV30|few
CAWSVGGGGYEQYF
>TRBJ2-5|TRBV4-3|.
CASSQDDEGQETQYF
>TRBJ1-2|TRBV2|.
CASSVIYGYTF
>TRBJ1-5|TRBV5-5|.
CASSLRGSDQPQHF
>TRBJ1-5|TRBV4-3|once
CASSLGRAGAQHF
>TRBJ1-1|TRBV7-9|few
CASSLVAAATEAFF
>TRBJ2-2|TRBV28|once
CASSLGQGTGELFF
>TRBJ1-2|TRBV7-2|.
CASSLGQGVYGYTF
>TRBJ2-3|TRBV9|.
CASSGRGGGDEDTQYF
>TRBJ2-3|TRBV7-3|.
CASSHSRDRLTDTQYF
>TRBJ2-1|TRBV24-1|.
CATSDSDISSYNEQFF
>TRBJ1-2|TRBV7-3|once
CASSLTGGSHYGYTF
>TRBJ1-2|TRBV18|.
CASSRGGQNDGYTF
>TRBJ1-3|TRBV4-3|.
CASSPGKGNTIYF
>TRBJ2-5|TRBV13|.
CASSFIPGETQYF
>TRBJ1-1|TRBV27|.
CASRSGTGPMNTEAFF
>TRBJ2-7|TRBV6-1|.
CASRSSGDDSYEQYF
>TRBJ2-7|TRBV19|.
CASSSGSAQYF
>TRBJ1-2|TRBV6-1|.
CASSEAGQGTGTGYTF
>TRBJ1-2|TRBV5-6|.
CASSLTPTYGYTF
>TRBJ2-3|TRBV29-1|.
CSAKQGRTDTQYF
>TRBJ2-7|TRBV6-2/TRBV6-3|.
CASSPNAYEQYF
>TRBJ2-3|TRBV24-1|.
CATSDPGQASDTQYF
>TRBJ2-5|TRBV25-1|.
CASSEWLAGQETQYF
>TRBJ1-5|TRBV7-7|.
CASSLVYGQPQHF
>TRBJ1-2|TRBV7-9|.
CASSFLRDRDYGYTF
>TRBJ1-6|TRBV28|once
CASSAPGSYNSPLHF
>TRBJ1-6|TRBV18|.
CASSPTGGRLSNSPLHF
>TRBJ1-1|TRBV30|.
CAWRKQENTEAFF
>TRBJ2-2|TRBV28|once
CASSSTGAGELFF
>TRBJ2-3|TRBV6-5|.
CASSYDGRRTDTQYF
>TRBJ2-1|TRBV6-4|.
CASSDFLGVEQFF
>TRBJ2-3|TRBV3-1/TRBV3-2|once
CASSQAIIRTSGEGNTQYF
>TRBJ2-3|TRBV4-2|.
CASSQVRRPGLAGKLVPDTQYF
>TRBJ2-3|TRBV2|.
CASMGLAVTDTQYF